The 7 T cell receptor beta chains in this list originate from one sample, sequenced in a study of blood T cell repertoires in COVID-19. The method was immunoSEQ multiplex PCR; TCRdb's version includes in-frame clones alone and lacks a portion of them. The table lists 260,000 or so clones, around 83% of them singletons. Sequencing was carried out using peripheral blood. The receptors come from a man older than 75 with acute or convalescent COVID-19.

The rearrangement uses TRBV24-1 and TRBJ2-1; 10 bases align to TRBD2. The germline gives CDR1 KGHDR, CDR2 SFDVKD. J was trimmed by 7 bases and V by 4 bases; bases with no gene match: 6. The CDR3 contains 15 residues. The CDR3: CATSEDSGRRNEQFF. In nucleotides, the CDR3 is TGTGCCACCAGTGAAGATAGCGGGAGGAGGAATGAGCAGTTCTTC.

V usage is TRBV5-4 and J usage is TRBJ1-1, with D maybe TRBD1 (5 bases). CDR3 length equals 14 residues. Germline-derived CDR1 and CDR2 are SGHNT and YYREEE (reference sequence). Trimming removed 4 bases at V and 10 bases at J, with 20 bases between. In nucleotides, the CDR3 is TGTGCCAGCAGCAATTCCCGGGGGGGAGTGAGAGCTTTCTTT. It specifies CASSNSRGGVRAFF.

The V gene is TRBV18, the J gene TRBJ2-2; 9 nucleotides align to TRBD1. This CDR3 has 16 amino acids. Per germline, CDR1 KGHSH and CDR2 LQKENI. V shed 5 bases and J 2 bases; nucleotides not matched to a gene: 6. CDR3 amino acids: CASSLGQGTNTGELFF. CDR3 in DNA: TGTGCCAGCTCATTAGGACAGGGGACCAACACCGGGGAGCTGTTTTTT.

V usage is TRBV9 and J usage is TRBJ2-1; D is unclear. This CDR3 spans 16 amino acids. Between the trimmed V and J ends, which lost 5 bases and 0 bases, there was a span of 15 bases. Germline assignment: CDR1 SGDLS and CDR2 YYNGEE. The CDR3: CASSVLGSSSYNEQFF. The CDR3 nucleotides are TGTGCCAGCAGTGTACTGGGCAGCAGCTCCTACAATGAGCAGTTCTTC.

The V gene is TRBV19, the J gene TRBJ1-4, with D tentatively TRBD1 (6 bases). Germline lookup yields CDR1 LNHDA and CDR2 SQIVND (reference sequence). The CDR3 is made up of 15 amino acids. Trimming shortened V by 0 bases and J by 5 bases, and 10 bases separated the two germline ends. In DNA form, the CDR3 reads TGTGCCAGTAGTATAGAACTGGGGACAAATGAAAAACTGTTTTTT. Translation: CASSIELGTNEKLFF. Full variable domain (missing parts from reference TRBV19 and TRBJ1-4): DGGITQSPKYLFRKEGQNVTLSCEQNLNHDAMYWYRQDPGQGLRLIYYSQIVNDFQKGDIAEGYSVSREKKESFPLTVTSAQKNPTAFYLCASSIELGTNEKLFFGSGTQLSVL.

The rearrangement uses TRBV5-1 and TRBJ2-2, with D uncertain. The V gene's germline CDR1 is SGHRS and CDR2 YFSETQ. The V gene lost 4 bases and the J gene lost 5 bases, with 12 bases spanning the gap. The CDR3 runs 14 residues. CDR3 coding DNA: TGCGCCAGCAGCCTCCCACAGACGACCGGGGAGCTGTTTTTT. This gives the protein CASSLPQTTGELFF.

About this clone itself: The identical CDR3 is also encoded by other nucleotide sequences in the sample. The chain links TRBV28 to TRBJ1-5, with unresolved D. The CDR3 runs 15 residues. CDR1 is MDHEN, CDR2 SYDVKM, per germline. Trimming stripped 2 bases from V and 2 bases from J, with 10 bases between. The CDR3 sequence is CASSLRGIGNQPQHF. The CDR3 DNA sequence: TGTGCCAGCAGTTTACGCGGCATAGGCAATCAGCCCCAGCATTTT.